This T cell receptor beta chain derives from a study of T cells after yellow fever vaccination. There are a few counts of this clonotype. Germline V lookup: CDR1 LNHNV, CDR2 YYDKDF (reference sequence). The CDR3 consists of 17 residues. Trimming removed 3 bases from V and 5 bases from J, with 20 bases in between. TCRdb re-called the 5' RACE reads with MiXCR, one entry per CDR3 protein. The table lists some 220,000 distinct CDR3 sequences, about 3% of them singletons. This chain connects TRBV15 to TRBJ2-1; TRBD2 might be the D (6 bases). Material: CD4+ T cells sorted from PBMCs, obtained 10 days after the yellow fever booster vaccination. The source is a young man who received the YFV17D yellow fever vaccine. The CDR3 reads CATSRPLSRGLDNEQFF. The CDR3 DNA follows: TGTGCCACCAGCAGGCCCCTCTCACGGGGACTGGACAATGAGCAGTTCTTC.